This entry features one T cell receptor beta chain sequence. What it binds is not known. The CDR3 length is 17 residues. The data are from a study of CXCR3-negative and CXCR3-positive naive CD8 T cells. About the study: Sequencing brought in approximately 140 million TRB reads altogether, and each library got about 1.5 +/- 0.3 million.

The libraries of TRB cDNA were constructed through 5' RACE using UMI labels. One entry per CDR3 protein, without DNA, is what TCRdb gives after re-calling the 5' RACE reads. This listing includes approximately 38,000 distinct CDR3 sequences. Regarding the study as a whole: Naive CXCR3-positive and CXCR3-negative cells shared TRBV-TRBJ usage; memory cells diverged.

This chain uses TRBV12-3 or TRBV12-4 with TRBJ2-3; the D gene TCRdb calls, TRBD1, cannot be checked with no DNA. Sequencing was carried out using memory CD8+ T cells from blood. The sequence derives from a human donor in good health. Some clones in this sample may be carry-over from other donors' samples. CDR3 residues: CASSSAPGHPSTDTQYF.